This T cell receptor (beta chain) emerged from a study of memory CD4+ T cells and cytomegalovirus serostatus. Note on this clone: The target antigen is unknown.

Broader study findings: Suggested: most of the CMV-linked TCR signature lies in CD4+ memory cells. Repertoires predicted CMV serostatus with median bootstrapped AUC of roughly 0.95. Of 164 reported CMV TCRbeta sequences, under 70 were found in memory CD4+ repertoires.

The sort gate was single viable CD3+CD4+CD8-CD45RO+ cells for memory CD4+ T cells. Here immunoSEQ multiplex PCR was the method, and the copy in TCRdb shows in-frame clones only, minus some. The sample has approximately 74,000 clones; more than 75% are singletons. The ends were cut back, 5 bases at V and 0 bases at J, with 16 bases in the middle. This CDR3 is 16 amino acids long. The germline CDR1 and CDR2 sequences are SGHVS and FQNEAQ. The sequence was obtained from an adult in good health and CMV-seropositive. The sequenced sample consisted of memory CD4+ T cells from blood. This chain connects TRBV7-8 to TRBJ1-2, with D uncertain. CDR3 DNA: TGTGCCAGCAGCGCCGGACGCCAGCAACCTAACTATGGCTACACCTTC. Its translation: CASSAGRQQPNYGYTF.